This T cell receptor beta chain was identified during a study of identical twins. This clonotype was detected a few times. TCRdb independently ran MiXCR on the 5' RACE reads; one entry per CDR3 protein. The sample records some 900,000 distinct CDR3 sequences, roughly an eighth being singletons. J was trimmed by 0 bases and V by 3 bases; bases with no gene match: 1. The CDR3 has 14 amino acids. CDR1 LNHDA and CDR2 SQIVND come from the germline V gene (reference sequence). These data were also reused for a study on yellow fever vaccine responses in identical twins.

Sequencing was performed on PBMCs. This rearrangement joins TRBV19 to TRBJ1-1; 7 nucleotides match TRBD1. The sequence came from a woman between 18 and 29 years old in good health. The CDR3 here is CASSIGQVNTEAFF. Here the CDR3 DNA reads TGTGCCAGTAGTATTGGACAGGTGAACACTGAAGCTTTCTTT.